A selection of T cell receptor beta chains follows, all from one sample in a study of blood T cell repertoires in COVID-19. Assay used: immunoSEQ multiplex PCR; TCRdb lists only in-frame clones, some missing. Among approximately 150,000 clones listed, roughly 90% were seen once. Sample: peripheral blood. Receptors originate from a man in his 70s with active COVID-19. Each CDR3 is given with its conserved first and last residue. The D gene is left open where the match is weak. For some rows the clone size is stated as once, few or many, or as a class when expanded; others skip it.

TRBD1,TRBV28,TRBJ1-6,NA,TGTGCCAGCAGTTTTCGACAGGGTTATAATTCACCCCTCCACTTT,CASSFRQGYNSPLHF
NA,TRBV4-1,TRBJ1-5,NA,TGCGCCAGCAGCCAACTACCGGGACTTCACAATCAGCCCCAGCATTTT,CASSQLPGLHNQPQHF
NA,TRBV30,TRBJ1-1,NA,TGTGCCTGGAGTCGGGGGATCGGGGGATCGGAAGCTTTCTTT,CAWSRGIGGSEAFF
NA,TRBV12-3/TRBV12-4,TRBJ2-3,NA,TGTGCCAGCAGTTTGGCCCCGGGTGCGCAGTATTTT,CASSLAPGAQYF
NA,TRBV19,TRBJ2-7,few,TGTGCCAGTAATCCCTCGGGGTCCTCCGAGCAGTACTTC,CASNPSGSSEQYF
TRBD1,TRBV7-8,TRBJ2-5,few,TGTGCCAGCAGCCCAAGGGACAGGGGGGGTAGGGCCCAGTACTTC,CASSPRDRGGRAQYF
TRBD2,TRBV5-1,TRBJ2-1,NA,TGCGCCAGCAGCCTAGCGGGGGGCAATGAGCAGTTCTTC,CASSLAGGNEQFF
NA,TRBV28,TRBJ1-5,NA,TGTGCCAGCAGTTCCACACCCAATCAGCCCCAGCATTTT,CASSSTPNQPQHF
NA,TRBV30,TRBJ2-3,NA,TGTGCCTGGAGTCCTAGGCCGGGAGTTACAGATACGCAGTATTTT,CAWSPRPGVTDTQYF
NA,TRBV27,TRBJ1-1,once,TGTGCCAGCAGACCAAGACAGCTAATGAACACTGAAGCTTTCTTT,CASRPRQLMNTEAFF
NA,TRBV6-6,TRBJ2-1,NA,TGTGCCAGCAGTTACGAGGCGGGATCTAGGAATGAGCAGTTCTTC,CASSYEAGSRNEQFF
TRBD2,TRBV11-2,TRBJ2-3,NA,TGTGCCAGCAGCTTAACGGCAAATCTAGCGGGAGAGACAGATACGCAGTATTTT,CASSLTANLAGETDTQYF
NA,TRBV11-2,TRBJ2-7,NA,TGTGCCAGCAGCCTGAGGGGGGGCGAGCAGTACTTC,CASSLRGGEQYF
NA,TRBV5-8,TRBJ1-6,few,TGTGCCAGCAGCCCACCGGGGGACTATAATTCACCCCTCCACTTT,CASSPPGDYNSPLHF
NA,TRBV4-1,TRBJ2-6,NA,TGCGCCAGCAGCCACAATGTTCAGAACTCTGGGGCCAACGTCCTGACTTTC,CASSHNVQNSGANVLTF
TRBD2,TRBV7-2,TRBJ2-7,NA,TGTGCCAGCAGCTTATCCGGGACTAGCGGATCCTACGAGCAGTACTTC,CASSLSGTSGSYEQYF
NA,TRBV19,TRBJ1-1,NA,TGTGCCAGTAGCCCGGGGATTACTGAAGCTTTCTTT,CASSPGITEAFF
TRBD2,TRBV5-1,TRBJ2-4,NA,TGCGCCAGCAGCCAACTAGCGGGAGCTAAAAACATTCAGTACTTC,CASSQLAGAKNIQYF
NA,TRBV12-3/TRBV12-4,TRBJ2-3,NA,TGTGCCAGCAGCCTTACAGATACGCAGTATTTT,CASSLTDTQYF
TRBD1,TRBV5-4,TRBJ1-2,NA,TGTGCCAGCAGCCCGGGACAGAACTATGGCTACACCTTC,CASSPGQNYGYTF
NA,TRBV19,TRBJ2-4,NA,TGTGCCAGTAGTCTCGGACAGCTAGCCAAAAACATTCAGTACTTC,CASSLGQLAKNIQYF
TRBD1,TRBV6-5,TRBJ1-5,once,TGTGCCAGCAAGGACAGGGTCCAGCCCCAGCATTTT,CASKDRVQPQHF
TRBD2,TRBV7-9,TRBJ2-1,NA,TGTGCCAGCAGCTTAGGTTGCGGACTAGATTGTTTCTCCTACAATGAGCAGTTCTTC,CASSLGCGLDCFSYNEQFF
TRBD2,TRBV18,TRBJ2-5,NA,TGTGCCAGCTCATCGGGACTAGCGGGAGGAGTTAGAGAGACCCAGTACTTC,CASSSGLAGGVRETQYF
NA,TRBV6-4,TRBJ2-2,NA,TGTGCCAGCAGTGCTAGGACAACCGGGGAGCTGTTTTTT,CASSARTTGELFF
NA,TRBV18,TRBJ2-7,NA,TGTGCCAGCTCTCCCCGACTTGACGAGCAGTACTTC,CASSPRLDEQYF
NA,TRBV9,TRBJ1-1,once,TGTGCCAGCAGCGTAGACCCAGGCACTGAAGCTTTCTTT,CASSVDPGTEAFF
NA,TRBV7-2,TRBJ2-1,NA,TGTGCCAGCCGACAGGGGGCCCTAGCGGGAGGACTTAATGAGCAGTTCTTC,CASRQGALAGGLNEQFF
TRBD2,TRBV6-6,TRBJ2-7,NA,TGTGCCAGCAGTTCAGGGACTAGCGGGAGTGGAGAGCAGTACTTC,CASSSGTSGSGEQYF
TRBD1,TRBV6-2/TRBV6-3,TRBJ2-1,NA,TGTGCCAGCAGCACCGGGACAGGACGACCTGGGCAGTTCTTC,CASSTGTGRPGQFF
TRBD2,TRBV5-1,TRBJ2-2,NA,TGCGCCAGCAGACCCGGGACTATTTCGCGGTTTTCCGGGGAGCTGTTTTTT,CASRPGTISRFSGELFF
NA,TRBV7-2,TRBJ1-5,NA,TGTGCCAGCAGCTTAGATGCAGGCCTCCTCAATCAGCCCCAGCATTTT,CASSLDAGLLNQPQHF
TRBD2,TRBV25-1,TRBJ2-7,NA,TGTGCCACCGGGGGGGCCTACGAGCAGTACTTC,CATGGAYEQYF
NA,TRBV28,TRBJ2-7,NA,TGTGCCAGCAGCAATCTCTATTTATACGAGCAGTACTTC,CASSNLYLYEQYF
NA,TRBV19,TRBJ2-7,NA,TGTGCCAGTAGTCTTAGCAGCGGCTACGAGCAGTACTTC,CASSLSSGYEQYF
TRBD1,TRBV28,TRBJ1-2,few,TGTGCCAGCAGTTCCTATGACGAGGGACAGGCCGGTGGCTACACCTTC,CASSSYDEGQAGGYTF
TRBD1,TRBV7-3,TRBJ1-5,NA,TGTGCCAGCTCAGGGGGTCCCAATCAGCCCCAGCATTTT,CASSGGPNQPQHF
TRBD1,TRBV2,TRBJ1-4,NA,TGTGCCAGCAGTCATGGGACAGCCGGGGGTGAAAAACTGTTTTTT,CASSHGTAGGEKLFF
NA,TRBV2,TRBJ1-2,NA,TGTGCCAGCGGTGGGGGGGACTATGGCTACACCTTC,CASGGGDYGYTF